A single sample is the source of the 8 T cell receptor beta chains below, sequenced in a study of T cell repertoires in cytomegalovirus infection. The antigens these receptors bind are not known. MiXCR, run by TCRdb on the reads, gives a single entry per CDR3 protein. Of just under 500,000 distinct CDR3 sequences in the sample, around a third are singletons; the top ten hold about 17%. The sequencing used cultured PBMCs, collected from culture after CMV antigen stimulation. The receptors shown here come from a human donor in good health (CMV status not recorded). Some clones in this sample may be carry-over from other donors' samples.

This clonotype was recorded a few times. This sequence joins TRBV11-2 and TRBJ2-2, with 8 nucleotides matching TRBD2. The CDR3 extends over 14 amino acids. Germline V lookup: CDR1 SGHAT, CDR2 FQNNGV. Unmatched junction bases numbered 3, after V lost 5 bases and J lost 4 bases. The CDR3 loop reads CASSGLAFTGELFF. CDR3 nucleotides: TGTGCCAGCAGCGGACTAGCATTCACCGGGGAGCTGTTTTTT. The variable domain in full, with the rest retrieved from reference TRBV11-2 and TRBJ2-2, is EAGVAQSPRYKIIEKRQSVAFWCNPISGHATLYWYQQILGQGPKLLIQFQNNGVVDDSQLPKDRFSAERLKGVDSTLKIQPAKLEDSAVYLCASSGLAFTGELFFGEGSRLTVL.

DNA of the CDR3: TGTGCCAGTAGTATCGGGCGGGACACCGGGGAGCTGTTTTTT. Residues: CASSIGRDTGELFF. The gene calls are TRBV19 and TRBJ2-2, with D perhaps TRBD2 (5 bases). The V end was cut by 3 bases, the J end by 3 bases, with 8 bases between. Germline lookup yields CDR1 LNHDA and CDR2 SQIVND (reference sequence). CDR3 length: 14 residues.

This clonotype came up a few times. V usage is TRBV7-2 and J usage is TRBJ1-2; a weak D match, TRBD1 (6 bases). This CDR3 has 13 amino acids. V lost 3 bases and J lost 5, with 10 bases in between. Germline V gene sequence: CDR1 SGHTA, CDR2 FQGNSA. The CDR3 is CASSLRQEYGYTF. CDR3 nucleotides: TGTGCCAGCAGCTTGCGACAGGAGTATGGCTACACCTTC.

The rearrangement uses TRBV25-1 and TRBJ2-7, with unresolved D. V lost 7 bases to trimming and J lost 3 bases, with 7 bases between them. The CDR3 totals 11 residues. Germline lookup yields CDR1 MGHDK and CDR2 SYGVNS. The CDR3, as DNA: TGTGCCAGCAAGTCGAGCTACGAGCAGTACTTC. Protein sequence: CASKSSYEQYF.

The count of this clonotype is one. The chain couples TRBV9 to TRBJ2-1; D gene unclear. CDR3 size: 13 residues. Trimming removed 0 bases at V and 2 bases at J, with 3 bases between. CDR1 is SGDLS and CDR2 is YYNGEE in the germline V gene. CDR3 DNA: TGTGCCAGCAGCGTAGGCCCCTACAATGAGCAGTTCTTC. Encoded protein: CASSVGPYNEQFF.

This rearrangement joins TRBV2 to TRBJ2-7; no definite D call. The CDR3 sequence is 14 residues long. CDR1 is SNHLY and CDR2 is FYNNEI in the germline V gene. Trimming cost V 2 bases and J 3 bases, with 11 bases left between them. CDR3 region: CASSEWLLSYEQYF. In nucleotides, the CDR3 is TGTGCCAGCAGTGAATGGCTTCTAAGCTACGAGCAGTACTTC.

This rearrangement joins TRBV4-2 to TRBJ2-3, with D perhaps TRBD1 or TRBD2 (5 bases each). Per germline, CDR1 LGHNA and CDR2 YNFKEQ. Trimming left V 1 base short and J 0 bases short, with 11 bases between. CDR3 length: 16 residues. CDR3: CASSQVGTGSTDTQYF. CDR3 nucleotides: TGTGCCAGCAGCCAAGTCGGGACGGGAAGCACAGATACGCAGTATTTT.

This sequence joins TRBV6-5 and TRBJ1-1; D gene unclear. The CDR3 runs 12 residues. The germline V and J ends were trimmed by 8 bases and 7 bases, with 14 bases remaining between them. Germline V gene data show CDR1 as MNHEY and CDR2 as SVGAGI. CDR3 region: CASRRRGNEAFF. Here the CDR3 DNA reads TGTGCCAGCCGGAGGCGGGGAAATGAAGCTTTCTTT.